A single sample is the source of the 18 T cell receptor beta chains below, sequenced in a study of shared clonotypes between healthy human individuals. The table came from immunoSEQ multiplex PCR; TCRdb's copy has only in-frame clones and leaves some out. The sample consists of about 490,000 clones, roughly 85% of them appearing once. Sequencing was performed on PBMCs. The receptors originated from a woman between 40 and 55 years old in good health. Some clones in this sample may be carry-over from other donors' samples.

The genes are TRBV6-1 and TRBJ2-7; D is undetermined. The germline V and J ends were trimmed by 3 bases and 2 bases, with 5 bases remaining between them. This CDR3 has 12 residues. The germline gives CDR1 MNHNS, CDR2 SASEGT. CDR3 loop: CASSELTYEQYF. The CDR3 coding sequence is TGTGCCAGCAGTGAGTTAACCTACGAGCAGTACTTC.

This chain joins TRBV5-6 and TRBJ1-2, with 8 nucleotides matching TRBD1. V shed 0 bases, J shed 5 bases, and the junction held 6 bases outside the gene matches. This CDR3 is 15 amino acids long. Germline loops: CDR1 SGHDT, CDR2 YYEEEE. Here the CDR3 reads CASSLVGQGGYGYTF. The CDR3 nucleotides read TGTGCCAGCAGCTTGGTTGGACAGGGAGGATATGGCTACACCTTC.

CDR3 sequence: CASSPRTGMNTEAFF. Written as DNA, the CDR3 is TGTGCCAGCAGCCCCAGGACAGGGATGAACACTGAAGCTTTCTTT. The V call is TRBV7-9, the J call TRBJ1-1, with 8 nucleotides matching TRBD1. Trimming removed 5 bases from V and 0 bases from J; junction bases left unmatched: 5. The CDR3 spans 15 residues. Germline V CDR1 and CDR2: SEHNR, FQNEAQ (reference sequence). Full variable domain (rest looked up from reference TRBV7-9 and TRBJ1-1): DTGVSQNPRHKITKRGQNVTFRCDPISEHNRLYWYRQTLGQGPEFLTYFQNEAQLEKSRLLSDRFSAERPKGSFSTLEIQRTEQGDSAMYLCASSPRTGMNTEAFFGQGTRLTVV.

This clone has only one observation. The chain recombines TRBV9 with TRBJ2-1, with a weak D call TRBD1 (6 bases). Germline V gives CDR1 SGDLS, CDR2 YYNGEE. Trimming stripped 4 bases from V and 0 bases from J, with 14 bases between. The CDR3 is 16 amino acids. The CDR3 region is CASSPGQLSSYNEQFF. CDR3 coding DNA: TGTGCCAGCAGCCCCGGACAGTTGAGCTCCTACAATGAGCAGTTCTTC. Combining the CDR3 with reference TRBV9 and TRBJ2-1 gives the whole variable domain DSGVTQTPKHLITATGQRVTLRCSPRSGDLSVYWYQQSLDQGLQFLIQYYNGEERAKGNILERFSAQQFPDLHSELNLSSLELGDSALYFCASSPGQLSSYNEQFFGPGTRLTVL.

V usage is TRBV4-3 and J usage is TRBJ2-3, with TRBD2 identical over 10 bases. Germline-derived CDR1 and CDR2 are LGHNA and YSLEER. The CDR3 is 18 residues long. The J segment lost 5 bases and the V segment lost 3 bases, leaving 14 bases of the junction unmatched. The CDR3 protein is CASSQLLAGDLREDTQYF. The CDR3 region has the DNA TGCGCCAGCAGCCAGCTCCTAGCGGGGGACCTAAGAGAAGATACGCAGTATTTT.

The table lists this clone with a few counts. The V and J genes are TRBV30 and TRBJ1-5, with D tentatively TRBD1 (5 bases). The V end lost 0 bases, the J end lost 3 bases, and 9 bases lay between the germline ends. The V gene's germline CDR1 is GTSNPN and CDR2 SVGIG (reference sequence). The CDR3 runs to 14 residues. CDR3: CAWSVSGFNQPQHF. The DNA for the CDR3 is TGTGCCTGGAGTGTATCAGGGTTCAATCAGCCCCAGCATTTT.

Points on this clone: This likely traces to a read error, being one base from a far larger clone. This chain uses TRBV10-3 with TRBJ1-1; D not certain. This CDR3 has 13 residues. CDR1 and CDR2 from the germline V gene are ENHRY and SYGVKD. CDR3 sequence: CAIRLYANTESFF. DNA for the CDR3: TGTGCCATCAGACTGTACGCGAACACTGAATCTTTCTTT.

The rearrangement uses TRBV4-2 and TRBJ2-2, with D possibly being TRBD1 (5 bases). The CDR3 extends over 14 amino acids. CDR1 and CDR2 from the germline V gene are LGHNA and YNFKEQ. V gave up 4 bases and J gave up 3 bases, with 9 bases separating them. CDR3 residues: CASSRDSYTGELFF. In nucleotides, the CDR3 is TGTGCCAGCAGCCGAGACAGCTACACCGGGGAGCTGTTTTTT.

Only a few counts were recorded for this clone. The chain recombines TRBV19 with TRBJ2-1; TRBD1 is a possible D gene (6 bases). This CDR3 has 13 residues. V was shortened by 9 bases and J by 2 bases, with 11 bases between the two germline ends. CDR1 LNHDA and CDR2 SQIVND come from the germline V gene (reference sequence). CDR3 DNA: TGTGCCAGCGCACAGGGTACCTACAATGAGCAGTTCTTC. Translated: CASAQGTYNEQFF.

The V and J genes are TRBV11-3 and TRBJ1-1; 8 bases are a match to TRBD1. CDR1 and CDR2 from the germline V gene are SGHNT and YENEEA. J gave up 7 bases and V 0 bases, and 4 bases lay outside the gene matches. The CDR3 extends over 14 amino acids. The CDR3: CASSLDGTGDEAFF. The CDR3 nucleotides are TGTGCCAGCAGCTTAGATGGGACAGGTGATGAAGCTTTCTTT.

V gene TRBV19 combines with J gene TRBJ2-7; 9 bases align to TRBD1. Germline assignment: CDR1 LNHDA and CDR2 SQIVND (reference sequence). Trimming at V came to 4 bases and at J to 6 bases, leaving 7 bases not matched to a gene. The CDR3 is 14 amino acids. The CDR3, as DNA: TGTGCCAGTAGTAAGGGACAGGGTGTAGGCGAGCAGTACTTC. Amino acids: CASSKGQGVGEQYF.

For this clone: With a far larger clone one base away, a read error is the likely cause. The V and J genes are TRBV9 and TRBJ1-2; D is uncertain. The CDR3 consists of 16 residues. The germline V gene encodes CDR1 SGDLS and CDR2 YYNGEE. The CDR3 region has the DNA TGTGTCAGCAGCGTAGGGTTGGGCAGCTCTAACTATGGCTACACCTTC. This sequence encodes CVSSVGLGSSNYGYTF.

The rearrangement uses TRBV4-2 and TRBJ1-2; 9 nucleotides line up with TRBD1. This CDR3 contains 15 residues. The germline V gene has CDR1 LGHNA and CDR2 YNFKEQ. After removal of 2 bases from V and 8 bases from J, the junction contained 9 bases not matched to a gene. CDR3 loop: CASSQHRGQGVGYTF. The DNA of the CDR3 is TGTGCCAGCAGCCAACACCGGGGACAGGGTGTGGGCTACACCTTC.

V gene TRBV6-1 combines with J gene TRBJ2-7; 8 nucleotides match TRBD1. CDR1 and CDR2 from the germline V gene are MNHNS and SASEGT. After removal of 6 bases from V and 2 bases from J, the junction contained 3 bases not matched to a gene. The CDR3 contains 13 residues. The CDR3, as DNA: TGTGCCAGCAGCGTGACAGGGGCCTACGAGCAGTACTTC. Translating gives CASSVTGAYEQYF.

This chain uses TRBV2 with TRBJ2-7; D is perhaps TRBD2 (6 bases). V lost 8 bases, J lost 4 bases, and 15 bases lay in between. The CDR3 has 13 residues. CDR1 and CDR2 from the germline V gene are SNHLY and FYNNEI. This chain's CDR3 is CASGGGLLYEQYF. DNA of the CDR3: TGTGCCAGCGGAGGAGGACTACTTTACGAGCAGTACTTC.

This clone was detected only a few times. The CDR3 DNA is TGTGCCAGCAGCCCGGGACTAGCGGAGGGCTACGAGCAGTACTTC. Amino acid sequence: CASSPGLAEGYEQYF. This chain joins TRBV5-5 and TRBJ2-7, with 11 bases aligning to TRBD2. CDR3 length: 15 residues. CDR1 is SGHKS, CDR2 YYEKEE, per germline (reference sequence). After removal of 4 bases from V and 3 bases from J, the junction contained 6 bases not matched to a gene.

The rearrangement links TRBV5-1 to TRBJ2-7; 8 nucleotides line up with TRBD1. J gave up 5 bases and V 4 bases, and 11 bases lay outside the gene matches. The CDR3 spans 15 residues. Germline assignment: CDR1 SGHRS and CDR2 YFSETQ. The CDR3 DNA reads TGCGCCAGCAGCCACCGGACAGGGAGCAGTAACGAGCAGTACTTC. Its translation: CASSHRTGSSNEQYF.

This clone occurred many times. V is TRBV11-1 and J is TRBJ1-1; 7 nucleotides line up with TRBD1. J was trimmed by 5 bases and V by 5 bases; bases with no gene match: 8. The CDR3 has 14 amino acids. Germline assignment: CDR1 SGHAT and CDR2 FQDESV (reference sequence). The CDR3 here is CASSRDRGTTEAFF. The CDR3 DNA sequence: TGTGCCAGCAGCCGGGACAGAGGGACTACTGAAGCTTTCTTT.